Below, 32 T cell receptor beta chains from the same sample are listed, as sequenced in a study of T cells in Graves' hyperthyroidism and ophthalmopathy. RNA transcripts gave rise to amplified TCR beta CDR3 regions. The HTBI primer set was used in a first-round RT-PCR of the TCR CDR3. MiXCR was run by TCRdb on the multiplex PCR reads, yielding one entry per CDR3 protein. In the table there are about 570,000 distinct CDR3 sequences, approximately 44% of which are singletons. Source material: peripheral blood or thyroid tissue (not recorded which). The receptors here all came from an adult woman with Graves' disease, either hyperthyroidism or ophthalmopathy (not recorded which).

This clonotype was seen many times. The chain recombines TRBV4-1 with TRBJ2-5, with 8 bases identical to TRBD1. The ends lost 5 bases at V and 6 bases at J; junction bases unmatched: 5. CDR1 is MGHRA and CDR2 is YSYEKL in the germline V gene. The CDR3 consists of 13 residues. CDR3 bases: TGCGCCAGCAGCTACGACAGGGGAAAGACCCAGTACTTC. Residues: CASSYDRGKTQYF.

The table lists this clonotype with a few counts. DNA of the CDR3: TGTGCCAGCAGTTTCATACACAGGGCCCCCGAGCAGTACTTC. Translating gives CASSFIHRAPEQYF. The rearrangement links TRBV28 to TRBJ2-7; TRBD1 is a possible D gene (6 bases). The V end lost 3 bases, the J end lost 6 bases, and 15 bases lay between the germline ends. CDR3 length: 14 residues. Germline assignment: CDR1 MDHEN and CDR2 SYDVKM.

This clonotype has ten or more counts. This chain uses TRBV12-3 or TRBV12-4 with TRBJ2-5, with D uncertain. V lost 1 base to trimming and J lost 4 bases, with 7 bases between them. The CDR3 is made up of 13 amino acids. The CDR3 region is CASSLVRSETQYF. In nucleotides, the CDR3 is TGTGCCAGCAGTTTAGTGAGGTCAGAGACCCAGTACTTC.

The chain has TRBV5-1 and TRBJ2-2; 9 bases match TRBD1. The CDR3 runs to 15 residues. Germline assignment: CDR1 SGHRS and CDR2 YFSETQ. Unmatched junction bases numbered 2, after V lost 4 bases and J lost 1 base. CDR3 DNA sequence: TGCGCCAGCAGCGGGACAGGGTTGAACACCGGGGAGCTGTTTTTT. Translating it yields CASSGTGLNTGELFF.

The rearrangement joins TRBV7-3 to TRBJ2-5; D uncertain. The CDR3 runs 16 residues. V was pared by 1 base and J by 4 bases, with 16 bases between. The germline CDR1 and CDR2 sequences are SGHTA and FQGTGA. In DNA form, the CDR3 reads TGTGCCAGCAGCTTAAATCTAGAAGTGGGTAGAGAGACCCAGTACTTC. It translates to CASSLNLEVGRETQYF.

The chain employs TRBV7-3 and TRBJ1-2; 7 bases line up with TRBD1. Germline V gene data show CDR1 as SGHTA and CDR2 as FQGTGA. There are 14 residues in the CDR3. V was pared by 2 bases and J by 8 bases, with 8 bases of the junction left unmatched. This CDR3 is CASSLPTGFVGYTF. In DNA form, the CDR3 reads TGTGCCAGCAGCTTACCGACAGGGTTTGTCGGCTACACCTTC.

The chain links TRBV10-3 to TRBJ1-2; the D is unclear. The V end lost 10 bases, the J end lost 4 bases, and 16 bases lay between the germline ends. The V gene's germline CDR1 is ENHRY and CDR2 SYGVKD. The CDR3 runs to 13 residues. As DNA, the CDR3 is TGTGCCAGCAGGTCGGAGTCGCGCTATGGCTACACCTTC. Protein product: CASRSESRYGYTF.

This clonotype was seen ten or more times. This chain uses TRBV7-8 with TRBJ1-1; D is undetermined. Germline-derived CDR1 and CDR2 are SGHVS and FQNEAQ. The ends were cut back, 3 bases at V and 5 bases at J, with 10 bases in the middle. The CDR3 runs 13 residues. Here the CDR3 reads CASSLGWDTEAFF. The CDR3 DNA reads TGTGCCAGCAGCTTGGGGTGGGATACTGAAGCTTTCTTT.

This clonotype was observed many times. CDR3 sequence (DNA): TGCGCCAGCAGCCAAGTCGACGGGGGAACCTACGAGCAGTACTTC. Protein sequence: CASSQVDGGTYEQYF. The chain uses TRBV4-1 and TRBJ2-7; tentatively, D is TRBD2 (6 bases). The CDR3 consists of 15 residues. Trimming took off 1 base at V and 2 bases at J, with 12 bases between the two ends. Germline CDR1 and CDR2: MGHRA and YSYEKL.

This clonotype was seen many times. The chain couples TRBV7-2 to TRBJ2-5; the D gene is possibly TRBD2 (5 bases). CDR1 SGHTA and CDR2 FQGNSA come from the germline V gene. Trimming pared 5 bases from V and 5 bases from J, leaving 9 bases between. The CDR3 contains 12 residues. CDR3 coding DNA: TGTGCCAGCAGCCTGAGGGTCGAGACCCAGTACTTC. Protein product: CASSLRVETQYF.

The V gene is TRBV10-3, the J gene TRBJ1-6; perhaps TRBD1 as D (6 bases). With 3 bases removed from V and 10 bases from J, the gap between germline ends came to 16 bases. CDR1 and CDR2 from the germline V gene are ENHRY and SYGVKD. The CDR3 covers 15 residues. The CDR3 reads CAISDRGGRRSPLHF. The CDR3 DNA sequence: TGTGCCATCAGTGACAGGGGTGGGAGAAGGTCACCCCTCCACTTT.

Ten or more counts support this clonotype. This chain connects TRBV20-1 to TRBJ2-3; D is unclear. V dropped 6 bases and J dropped 2 bases, with 6 bases sitting between them. CDR3 size: 11 residues. Germline-derived CDR1 and CDR2 are DFQATT and SNEGSKA (reference sequence). The DNA of the CDR3 is TGCAGTGCGCAGTTCACAGATACGCAGTATTTT. Its translation is CSAQFTDTQYF.

V gene TRBV10-2 combines with J gene TRBJ1-2, with a weak D call TRBD1 (6 bases). V was trimmed by 5 bases and J by 2 bases, leaving 12 bases between them. The CDR3 is made up of 14 amino acids. Per germline, CDR1 WSHSY and CDR2 SAAADI. CDR3 bases: TGCGCCAGCAGTCGGACAGTGGGGAACTATGGCTACACCTTC. It is translated as CASSRTVGNYGYTF.

This clonotype was counted at least ten times. The chain combines TRBV5-1 with TRBJ2-5, with 9 bases aligning to TRBD2. Germline values: CDR1 SGHRS, CDR2 YFSETQ. The CDR3 consists of 14 residues. V dropped 6 bases and J dropped 1; count of bases not matched to a gene: 4. CDR3 sequence reads: CASNPSGAQETQYF. CDR3 sequence (DNA): TGCGCCAGCAACCCTAGCGGGGCCCAAGAGACCCAGTACTTC.

V and J are TRBV5-1 and TRBJ1-2, with D hard to call. Germline values: CDR1 SGHRS, CDR2 YFSETQ. Trimming removed 0 bases at V and 0 bases at J, with 12 bases between. The CDR3 loop spans 16 amino acids. CDR3 region: CASSLANWGANYGYTF. The DNA for the CDR3 is TGCGCCAGCAGCTTGGCCAACTGGGGTGCTAACTATGGCTACACCTTC.

This clonotype was picked up many times. The chain links TRBV20-1 to TRBJ1-3; D is perhaps TRBD1 (6 bases). Deletions cut 3 bases from V and 4 bases from J, with 19 bases between. CDR1 is DFQATT, CDR2 SNEGSKA, per germline (reference sequence). This CDR3 contains 16 residues. DNA for the CDR3: TGCAGTGCTAGGCCCCCGGGACACCTTCCCGGAAACACCATATATTTT. This codes for CSARPPGHLPGNTIYF.

The chain carries TRBV20-1 and TRBJ1-3; no clear D gene. The CDR3 is made up of 14 amino acids. The V end was cut by 6 bases, the J end by 2 bases, with 14 bases between. Germline V CDR1 and CDR2: DFQATT, SNEGSKA (reference sequence). The CDR3 sequence is CSASTVEAGNTIYF. The DNA of the CDR3 is TGCAGTGCCTCAACAGTTGAAGCTGGAAACACCATATATTTT.

There are a few counts of this clonotype. The rearrangement joins TRBV7-2 to TRBJ1-1; D remains ambiguous. This CDR3 region has 15 residues. V was clipped by 0 bases and J by 1 base, with 9 bases between them. The germline gives CDR1 SGHTA, CDR2 FQGNSA. The CDR3 spells CASSLAGGRNTEAFF. The CDR3 coding sequence is TGTGCCAGCAGCTTAGCGGGTGGGAGGAACACTGAAGCTTTCTTT.

This chain uses TRBV10-3 with TRBJ1-6; possibly TRBD1 for D (5 bases). Trimming removed 10 bases at V and 7 bases at J, with 20 bases between. CDR1 ENHRY and CDR2 SYGVKD come from the germline V gene. This CDR3 has 15 residues. DNA for the CDR3: TGTGCCAGCGCCGCGGGGCCGGGGGAAAATTCACCCCTCCACTTT. Its protein is CASAAGPGENSPLHF.

This clonotype was counted only a few times. The chain is built from TRBV7-3 and TRBJ1-1; D gene ambiguous. Trimming pared 3 bases from V and 3 bases from J, leaving 8 bases between. Germline loops: CDR1 SGHTA, CDR2 FQGTGA. CDR3 length: 13 residues. The CDR3 DNA is TGTGCCAGCAGCTTGCATGGGGACACTGAAGCTTTCTTT. Protein: CASSLHGDTEAFF. The full variable domain, in which reference TRBV7-3 and TRBJ1-1 provide the parts outside the CDR3, is GAGVSQTPSNKVTEKGKYVELRCDPISGHTALYWYRQSLGQGPEFLIYFQGTGAADDSGLPNDRFFAVRPEGSVSTLKIQRTERGDSAVYLCASSLHGDTEAFFGQGTRLTVV.

Many counts were recorded for this clonotype. The chain uses TRBV19 and TRBJ1-5, with D tentatively TRBD1 (6 bases). V dropped 5 bases and J dropped 2 bases, with 16 bases sitting between them. The CDR3 is 16 residues long. CDR1 and CDR2 from the germline V gene are LNHDA and SQIVND (reference sequence). The CDR3 loop reads CASSSDSLGGNQPQHF. The DNA of the CDR3 is TGTGCCAGTAGTTCGGACAGTCTGGGGGGCAATCAGCCCCAGCATTTT.

This clonotype was seen repeatedly, ten times or more. The rearrangement uses TRBV14 and TRBJ2-7; TRBD1 matches at 11 bases. The ends lost 2 bases at V and 4 bases at J; junction bases unmatched: 4. There are 15 residues in the CDR3. CDR1 is SGHDN and CDR2 is FVKESK in the germline V gene. The CDR3 reads CASSQPGTGGYEQYF. The DNA of the CDR3 is TGTGCCAGCAGCCAACCCGGGACAGGGGGTTACGAGCAGTACTTC.

This clonotype was counted only a few times. The genes are TRBV11-1 and TRBJ2-3; either TRBD1 or TRBD2 may fit D (5 bases each). The CDR3 runs to 16 residues. Germline-derived CDR1 and CDR2 are SGHAT and FQDESV (reference sequence). Trimming shortened V by 5 bases and J by 5 bases, and 20 bases separated the two germline ends. CDR3 amino acids: CASSPSGPPRGDTQYF. The CDR3 coding sequence is TGTGCCAGCAGCCCCTCGGGGCCACCGAGAGGAGATACGCAGTATTTT.

Here the CDR3 reads CAISVTGEGAQHF. CDR3 sequence (DNA): TGTGCCATCAGTGTTACCGGCGAGGGGGCCCAGCATTTT. The genes are TRBV10-3 and TRBJ1-5; possible D gene TRBD1, 6 bases. Germline V CDR1 and CDR2: ENHRY, SYGVKD. The V and J ends lost 4 bases and 11 bases respectively, with 15 bases between them. This CDR3 spans 13 amino acids.

The gene calls are TRBV7-9 and TRBJ2-4; TRBD2 is a possible D gene (6 bases). This CDR3 has 14 amino acids. The germline V gene has CDR1 SEHNR and CDR2 FQNEAQ (reference sequence). V was cut by 6 bases and J by 6 bases, with 15 bases left in between. CDR3 nucleotide sequence: TGTGCCAGCAGTGAAGAAATAGCGGCAAACATTCAGTACTTC. Translating it yields CASSEEIAANIQYF.

The CDR3 DNA sequence: TGTGCCAGCAGCGGATCCCGGGACAGAGTCTACGAGCAGTACTTC. It translates to CASSGSRDRVYEQYF. The rearrangement joins TRBV9 to TRBJ2-7; 7 bases agree with TRBD1. With V trimmed by 3 bases and J by 3 bases, 9 bases remained unmatched. The CDR3 runs 15 residues. The germline CDR1 and CDR2 sequences are SGDLS and YYNGEE.

The sample holds many counts of this clonotype. The V call is TRBV11-2, the J call TRBJ2-7; D uncertain. Looked up from germline, CDR1 is SGHAT and CDR2 is FQNNGV. Trimming took 3 bases from V and 6 from J, leaving 15 bases between them. The CDR3 length is 14 residues. CDR3 bases: TGTGCCAGCAGCTTTAGAGGCGCATCTCGCGAGCAGTACTTC. Its protein is CASSFRGASREQYF.

This clonotype was detected many times. The chain links TRBV7-9 to TRBJ1-1, with TRBD1 matching over 8 bases. After removal of 3 bases from V and 3 bases from J, the junction contained 12 bases not matched to a gene. Germline V gene sequence: CDR1 SEHNR, CDR2 FQNEAQ (reference sequence). CDR3 length: 17 residues. CDR3: CASSFRGQVKGDTEAFF. For the CDR3, the DNA is TGTGCCAGCAGCTTCCGGGGACAGGTTAAAGGGGACACTGAAGCTTTCTTT.

This chain connects TRBV11-2 to TRBJ2-5, with D unclear. Germline CDR1 and CDR2: SGHAT and FQNNGV. This CDR3 has 14 amino acids. The ends were cut back, 1 base at V and 5 bases at J, with 11 bases in the middle. As DNA, the CDR3 is TGTGCCAGCAGCTTAGCTTCAGGTTTCGAGACCCAGTACTTC. Residues: CASSLASGFETQYF.

This clonotype has just a few counts. This chain links TRBV2 with TRBJ1-2; D remains unclear. From germline, CDR1 is SNHLY and CDR2 FYNNEI. V was shortened by 5 bases and J by 2 bases, with 12 bases between the two germline ends. The CDR3 runs 14 residues. CDR3 in amino acids: CASSRPEGNYGYTF. CDR3 bases: TGTGCCAGCAGTCGCCCTGAAGGCAACTATGGCTACACCTTC.

This clonotype was seen at least ten times. V and J are TRBV9 and TRBJ2-5; perhaps TRBD2 as D (6 bases). Germline loops: CDR1 SGDLS, CDR2 YYNGEE. The V and J ends lost 0 bases and 0 bases respectively, with 15 bases between them. The CDR3 contains 17 residues. The CDR3 DNA follows: TGTGCCAGCAGCGTAGCTTCTAGCGACCTGTACCAAGAGACCCAGTACTTC. Translation gives CASSVASSDLYQETQYF.

The chain recombines TRBV3-1 with TRBJ2-2; D gene uncertain. The CDR3 length is 14 residues. Trimming removed 3 bases from V and 4 bases from J, with 9 bases in between. Germline CDR1 reads LGHDT; CDR2 reads YNNKEL (reference sequence). The CDR3 protein is CASSHAQSTGELFF. The CDR3 DNA reads as TGTGCCAGCAGCCATGCCCAGTCCACCGGGGAGCTGTTTTTT.